This entry is about one T cell receptor (beta chain). The data originate from a study of blood T cell repertoires in COVID-19. CDR1 is MNHEY and CDR2 is SVGAGI in the germline V gene. The CDR3 extends over 15 amino acids. The V segment lost 5 bases and the J segment 6 bases; nucleotides outside the gene matches: 7. Some clones are missing from TCRdb's copy, which holds only in-frame ones; the method was immunoSEQ multiplex PCR. This table holds a few hundred thousand clones, 70% to 90% found once. The sequence came from a human donor in a cohort sampled during active COVID-19. The sample was peripheral blood. The chain couples TRBV6-5 to TRBJ2-1, with 10 bases that match TRBD2. CDR3 coding DNA: TGTGCCAGCAGTAACCAGAGACTAGCGGGCAATGAGCAGTTCTTC. The encoded protein is CASSNQRLAGNEQFF.